This is a list of T cell receptor beta chains from one sample in a study of blood T cell repertoires in COVID-19. This table comes from immunoSEQ multiplex PCR, and its TCRdb copy is limited to in-frame clones, with some not included. The repertoire holds a few hundred thousand clones, with 70% to 90% as singletons. The material sequenced was PBMCs or T cells enriched from blood (not recorded which). Source of these receptors: a woman aged 45-60 years who had been exposed to COVID-19. CDR3s include the opening cysteine and the closing phenylalanine or tryptophan. A D gene is named only where the DNA matches it firmly. The listing skips clone size in some rows; elsewhere it reads once, few, many or a size class.

abundance	j_gene	len	d_gene	v_gene	CDR3nt	CDR3aa
.	TRBJ1-1	13	.	TRBV28	TGTGCCAGCACCCTCGTCAGGGGCACTGAAGCTTTCTTT	CASTLVRGTEAFF
.	TRBJ2-2	14	.	TRBV7-3	TGTGCCAGCAGCTTACACTTGAACACCGGGGAGCTGTTTTTT	CASSLHLNTGELFF
.	TRBJ1-1	13	.	TRBV5-6	TGTGCCAGCAGCTTATTCGGGGTCCAGGGGGCTTTCTTT	CASSLFGVQGAFF
.	TRBJ1-2	19	TRBD1	TRBV27	TGTGCCAGCAGTTCAACACAGGGGGCGAACAGATTGAAGGGTGATGGCTACACCTTC	CASSSTQGANRLKGDGYTF
.	TRBJ1-2	12	TRBD1	TRBV7-9	TGTGCCAGCAGCCCGACAGGGGGTGGCTACACCTTC	CASSPTGGGYTF
.	TRBJ1-3	15	TRBD1	TRBV18	TGTGCCAGCTCGCCCCTCGACAGGGCTGGAAACACCATATATTTT	CASSPLDRAGNTIYF
.	TRBJ1-4	15	TRBD1	TRBV25-1	TGTGCCAGCAGTGCCATGGACAGGCAATATGAAAAACTGTTTTTT	CASSAMDRQYEKLFF
.	TRBJ1-6	15	.	TRBV5-1	TGCGCCAGCAGCTTGGAAGAAACGGGGAATTCACCCCTCCACTTT	CASSLEETGNSPLHF
.	TRBJ1-2	13	.	TRBV9	TGTGCCAGCAGCGTAGCAGGTCCCTATGGCTACACCTTC	CASSVAGPYGYTF
once	TRBJ2-2	15	TRBD2	TRBV6-5	TGTGCCAGCAGTCCGAGCGGGGGTGAGACCGGGGAGCTGTTTTTT	CASSPSGGETGELFF
.	TRBJ1-3	13	TRBD1	TRBV10-3	TGTGCCGTCACCGGGACAGGGGAAAACACCATATATTTT	CAVTGTGENTIYF
.	TRBJ1-1	16	TRBD1	TRBV6-6	TGTGCCAGCAAGTCTCGCGGGGACAGATTGAACACTGAAGCTTTCTTT	CASKSRGDRLNTEAFF
.	TRBJ2-7	15	.	TRBV5-1	TGCGCCAGCAGCTTGCTACCATCATCTGCCTACGAGCAGTACTTC	CASSLLPSSAYEQYF
.	TRBJ2-3	14	TRBD2	TRBV9	TGTGCCAGCGAGCGGGGACCGAACACAGATACGCAGTATTTT	CASERGPNTDTQYF
few	TRBJ1-4	15	TRBD1	TRBV28	TGTGCCAGCAGTTTACAGGGGGCTGGGGGTGAAAAACTGTTTTTT	CASSLQGAGGEKLFF
.	TRBJ2-7	13	TRBD2	TRBV5-5	TGTGCCAGCAGCTTGGCCGGGGGGGTCGAGCAGTACTTC	CASSLAGGVEQYF
once	TRBJ2-3	15	.	TRBV3-1/TRBV3-2	TGTGCCAGCAGCCAAGGGGAAAGACAGACAGATACGCAGTATTTT	CASSQGERQTDTQYF
.	TRBJ2-7	14	TRBD1	TRBV6-5	TGTGCCAGCAGTACAGGGGATCGGTCCTACGAGCAGTACTTC	CASSTGDRSYEQYF
.	TRBJ1-1	14	.	TRBV28	TGTGCCAGCAGTTTATATCGCAGGAACACTGAAGCTTTCTTT	CASSLYRRNTEAFF
.	TRBJ1-5	15	.	TRBV5-1	TGCGCCAGCAGCTTAGTTCCAGGGGGCAATCAGCCCCAGCATTTT	CASSLVPGGNQPQHF
.	TRBJ1-2	16	.	TRBV7-9	TGTGCCAGCAGCTTAGGCAGTTCTCTAGGGGTTGATGGCTACACCTTC	CASSLGSSLGVDGYTF
few	TRBJ1-2	16	.	TRBV18	TGTGCCAGCTCACCACAGGCGTCGACTTCTAACTATGGCTACACCTTC	CASSPQASTSNYGYTF
.	TRBJ2-5	16	.	TRBV11-2	TGTGCCAGCAGCCCCCAGGGAAGCGGGCGTAGGGAGACCCAGTACTTC	CASSPQGSGRRETQYF
.	TRBJ1-1	14	.	TRBV4-3	TGCGCCAGCAGCCAGGCTGCATTTAACACTGAAGCTTTCTTT	CASSQAAFNTEAFF
.	TRBJ1-4	18	.	TRBV11-3	TGTGCCAGCAGTTGTCCGGGACATTCTCCATCGTCTAATGAAAAACTGTTTTTT	CASSCPGHSPSSNEKLFF
.	TRBJ1-2	11	TRBD1	TRBV10-3	TGTGCCATCAGCAGGACAGGTGGCTACACCTTC	CAISRTGGYTF
.	TRBJ2-3	16	.	TRBV27	TGTGCCAGCAGTTTATCCCGTGGACTTCTCACAGATACGCAGTATTTT	CASSLSRGLLTDTQYF
.	TRBJ2-5	11	.	TRBV10-3	TGTGCCATCCAGGAACAAGAGACCCAGTACTTC	CAIQEQETQYF
.	TRBJ2-7	14	.	TRBV30	TGTGCCTGGGCTACGGATGACAGCTTCTACGAGCAGTACTTC	CAWATDDSFYEQYF
.	TRBJ2-5	16	.	TRBV18	TGTGCCAGCTCACCACCGGGCGCAGGGACTGGAGAGACCCAGTACTTC	CASSPPGAGTGETQYF
.	TRBJ1-3	17	TRBD1	TRBV18	TGTGCCAGCTCACCACAGGGGGCGCGTATTTCTGGAAACACCATATATTTT	CASSPQGARISGNTIYF
.	TRBJ2-7	15	.	TRBV7-9	TGTGCCAGCAGCTTAGCCCGGGACAACTCCTACGAGCAGTACTTC	CASSLARDNSYEQYF
.	TRBJ1-2	15	TRBD1	TRBV18	TGTGCCAGCTCACTCGGACAGGGGAATACATATGGCTACACCTTC	CASSLGQGNTYGYTF
.	TRBJ2-7	12	.	TRBV10-3	TGTGCCATCAGTGGATATAGTGGCGAGCAGTACTTC	CAISGYSGEQYF
.	TRBJ2-3	17	.	TRBV5-6	TGTGCCAGCAGCTTGGCCGGGTTCGGGTTTGTAGCAGATACGCAGTATTTT	CASSLAGFGFVADTQYF
.	TRBJ2-6	13	.	TRBV30	TGTGCCTGGAGGGCCACTGGGGCCAACGTCCTGACTTTC	CAWRATGANVLTF
.	TRBJ1-1	14	.	TRBV15	TGTGCCACCAGCTCCCCTCAGGGTAACACTGAAGCTTTCTTT	CATSSPQGNTEAFF
.	TRBJ1-2	14	.	TRBV19	TGTGCCAGTAGTATAAGGCTCCGGGACTATGGCTACACCTTC	CASSIRLRDYGYTF
.	TRBJ1-6	15	.	TRBV28	TGTGCCACCACTCCCAGGACAGCCTATAATTCACCCCTCCACTTT	CATTPRTAYNSPLHF
.	TRBJ2-2	17	.	TRBV2	TGTGCCAGCAGTGAGGCAAGGGGCGGGGTGAACACCGGGGAGCTGTTTTTT	CASSEARGGVNTGELFF
.	TRBJ2-7	10	.	TRBV6-5	TGTGCCAGCAGGAGAAGCGAGCAGTACTTC	CASRRSEQYF
once	TRBJ2-7	12	.	TRBV6-2/TRBV6-3	TGTGCCAGCAGTTACTCGAACGGGGAGCAGTACTTC	CASSYSNGEQYF
.	TRBJ2-7	12	TRBD1	TRBV5-5	TGTGCCAGCAGCATCGGGACAGCCGAGCAGTACTTC	CASSIGTAEQYF
.	TRBJ1-2	11	.	TRBV7-8	TGTGCCAGCAAGGCTTCGGAGGGCTACACCTTC	CASKASEGYTF
few	TRBJ1-1	14	TRBD1	TRBV6-5	TGTGCCAGTCTACCCAGGGGGGCGAACACTGAAGCTTTCTTT	CASLPRGANTEAFF
.	TRBJ1-4	14	.	TRBV7-9	TGTGCCAGCAGCTGGGACACCATAAATGAAAAACTGTTTTTT	CASSWDTINEKLFF
.	TRBJ1-2	19	.	TRBV7-8	TGTGCCAGCAGCTCGATTCAGGGGTCCCCTTTCTTACTTGACTATGGCTACACCTTC	CASSSIQGSPFLLDYGYTF
.	TRBJ1-1	13	.	TRBV5-1	TGCGCCAGCAGTCTGGGGGCGAACACTGAAGCTTTCTTT	CASSLGANTEAFF
once	TRBJ1-1	13	.	TRBV9	TGTGCCAGCAGCTCGCGGACCGGGGCTGAAGCTTTCTTT	CASSSRTGAEAFF
.	TRBJ2-1	15	.	TRBV7-2	TGTGCCAGCAGCCCCTGGGGGGGGCACTACAATGAGCAGTTCTTC	CASSPWGGHYNEQFF
.	TRBJ1-1	13	.	TRBV5-1	TGCGCCAGCAGCTTGGACAGGGTCACTGAAGCTTTCTTT	CASSLDRVTEAFF
.	TRBJ1-2	17	TRBD1	TRBV4-3	TGCGCCAGCAGCCAAGATACGGGGACAGGGTCGTGGAGTGGCTACACCTTC	CASSQDTGTGSWSGYTF
.	TRBJ2-2	14	.	TRBV5-1	TGCGCCAGCAGCTTTAACAGTGGCACCGGGGAGCTGTTTTTT	CASSFNSGTGELFF
few	TRBJ1-4	12	TRBD1	TRBV29-1	TGCAGCGTCGGGACAGGGGGAGAAAAACTGTTTTTT	CSVGTGGEKLFF
.	TRBJ2-7	15	.	TRBV27	TGTGCCAGCAGTTGGGAGCCAGAGTTCACCTACGAGCAGTACTTC	CASSWEPEFTYEQYF
.	TRBJ2-2	16	.	TRBV7-2	TGTGCCAGCAGCCCAATTGGGGGCGAGGTCACCGGGGAGCTGTTTTTT	CASSPIGGEVTGELFF
.	TRBJ2-7	15	TRBD2	TRBV5-1	TGCGCCAGCAGCGCGGTCCGGGACTACTCCTACGAGCAGTACTTC	CASSAVRDYSYEQYF
once	TRBJ1-5	13	.	TRBV19	TGTGCCAGTAGCCGACAACGCAATCAGCCCCAGCATTTT	CASSRQRNQPQHF